This TCR beta chain comes out of a study of blood T cells in healthy people across ages. Study-wide results and limits: No one knew whether donors had CMV, which possibly confounded expanded clonotype changes. Roughly linear age-related decline in beta diversity appeared, significant by age approximately 43.

Each individual donor underwent a draw of approximately 9.6 milliliters of peripheral blood. Trimming took 4 bases from V and 5 from J; bases not matched to a gene: 12. The CDR3 contains 16 residues. The germline V gene has CDR1 LGHNA and CDR2 YNFKEQ. Together with a sample-barcoded 5' primer, a J-beta primer mix was included in a second PCR lasting roughly 7 to 11 cycles. Through a template-switch adaptor with 12 random nucleotides, each cDNA molecule received a tag. TCRdb re-called the 5' RACE reads with MiXCR, one entry per CDR3 protein. Of 850,000 to 1,300,000 distinct CDR3 sequences listed, under 55% are singletons. In this sample, this clonotype turned up a few times. Its target is not known.

The TCR comes from a woman aged 55 to 70 in good health. This chain connects TRBV4-2 to TRBJ2-7, with 9 bases identical to TRBD2. Sequencing used blood. The CDR3 region has the DNA TGTGCCAGCAGCCTGGCTGGCGGGAGGGCCCGCGACGAGCAGTACTTC. The encoded protein is CASSLAGGRARDEQYF.